Listed here are 24 T cell receptor beta chains from one sample, sequenced in a study of shared clonotypes between healthy human individuals. In the naive CD8 group, cells lacked CD45RO and were positively selected for CCR7, so terminally differentiated effector memory CD45RA+ cells were left out. The assay was immunoSEQ multiplex PCR, and TCRdb's table has in-frame clones only and misses some. Of about 580,000 clones in the sample, roughly 98% were seen once. The sequenced sample was naive CD8+ T cells sorted from blood. These TCRs come from a man aged 25 to 40 in good health.

The V call is TRBV10-3, the J call TRBJ2-7; no firm D call. Germline V gene lookup returns CDR1 ENHRY and CDR2 SYGVKD. V was clipped by 0 bases and J by 3 bases, with 6 bases between them. The CDR3 totals 13 residues. For the CDR3, the DNA is TGTGCCATCAGTGAGTCTGATTACTACGAGCAGTACTTC. Protein sequence: CAISESDYYEQYF.

The chain combines TRBV6-5 with TRBJ2-7; 7 positions match TRBD1. V lost 0 bases and J lost 3; bases outside the gene matches: 8. Germline lookup yields CDR1 MNHEY and CDR2 SVGAGI. This CDR3 contains 16 residues. The CDR3 is CASSYSGTEIHYEQYF. The CDR3 region has the DNA TGTGCCAGCAGTTACTCCGGGACAGAAATCCACTACGAGCAGTACTTC.

J is TRBJ2-3 and V is TRBV29-1; possible D gene TRBD2, 6 bases. Germline-derived CDR1 and CDR2 are SQVTM and ANQGSEA. The CDR3 runs to 13 residues. Between the trimmed V and J ends, which lost 1 base and 13 bases, there was a span of 18 bases. The CDR3 loop is CSVEVVGGYWKYF. In DNA, the CDR3 is TGCAGCGTTGAAGTGGTGGGGGGTTATTGGAAGTATTTT.

This clone was counted once. The chain joins TRBV5-1 to TRBJ2-5; D possibly uses TRBD1 or TRBD2 (7 bases each). The V gene's germline CDR1 is SGHRS and CDR2 YFSETQ. The V gene lost 4 bases and the J gene lost 3 bases, with 22 bases spanning the gap. CDR3 length equals 17 residues. The CDR3 loop is CASSLAHRGGVEETQYF. CDR3 sequence (DNA): TGCGCCAGCAGCCTCGCTCACAGGGGAGGGGTTGAAGAGACCCAGTACTTC.

V gene TRBV5-1 combines with J gene TRBJ2-7; TRBD1 agrees at 10 bases. The germline V gene has CDR1 SGHRS and CDR2 YFSETQ. The CDR3 is 15 residues long. V lost 5 bases and J lost 7; bases outside the gene matches: 12. The CDR3 reads CASSFVDRGFQEQYF. CDR3 DNA sequence: TGCGCCAGCAGTTTTGTGGACAGGGGGTTTCAAGAGCAGTACTTC.

The V gene is TRBV10-2, the J gene TRBJ2-5; perhaps TRBD1 as D (5 bases). The CDR3 has 13 amino acids. In germline, CDR1 is WSHSY, CDR2 SAAADI. The ends were cut back, 2 bases at V and 5 bases at J, with 9 bases in the middle. The CDR3 loop reads CASSEIQGETQYF. The CDR3 DNA follows: TGCGCCAGCAGTGAGATCCAGGGTGAGACCCAGTACTTC.

This rearrangement joins TRBV2 to TRBJ2-7; D unclear. The germline V gene encodes CDR1 SNHLY and CDR2 FYNNEI. The CDR3 covers 15 residues. V lost 4 bases and J lost 1, with 14 bases in between. CDR3 sequence: CASSVKWTVSYEQYF. CDR3 sequence (DNA): TGTGCCAGCAGTGTTAAGTGGACCGTATCCTACGAGCAGTACTTC.

The gene calls are TRBV27 and TRBJ2-7; no clear D. Germline CDR1 reads MNHEY; CDR2 reads SMNVEV (reference sequence). The germline V and J ends were trimmed by 3 bases and 9 bases, with 15 bases remaining between them. The CDR3 is 13 amino acids. The CDR3 reads CASSFDPNAVQYF. In DNA form, the CDR3 reads TGTGCCAGCAGTTTCGACCCCAATGCTGTGCAGTACTTC.

The rearrangement links TRBV28 to TRBJ2-7; D not certain. This CDR3 spans 11 amino acids. V lost 5 bases, J lost 2 bases, and 4 bases lay in between. CDR1 and CDR2 from the germline V gene are MDHEN and SYDVKM. The CDR3 DNA is TGTGCCAGCAGTCACACCTACGAGCAGTACTTC. It codes for CASSHTYEQYF.

The gene calls are TRBV14 and TRBJ2-1, with D tentatively TRBD1 (5 bases). CDR3 length: 14 amino acids. CDR1 is SGHDN and CDR2 is FVKESK in the germline V gene. Trimming took 2 bases from V and 7 from J, leaving 12 bases between them. DNA for the CDR3: TGTGCCAGCAGCCAACCAAGGGCAGGGAATGAGCAGTTCTTC. This encodes CASSQPRAGNEQFF.

This chain connects TRBV5-8 to TRBJ2-7; D gene uncertain. The length of the CDR3 is 12 residues. Germline values: CDR1 SGHTS, CDR2 YDEGEE. Between the trimmed V and J ends, which lost 0 bases and 5 bases, there was a span of 6 bases. The CDR3 region is CASSLVGNEQYF. The CDR3 DNA sequence: TGTGCCAGCAGCTTGGTGGGGAACGAGCAGTACTTC.

This clone was counted once. The gene calls are TRBV4-1 and TRBJ2-5, with D hard to call. From germline, CDR1 is MGHRA and CDR2 YSYEKL. This CDR3 region has 12 residues. V was cut by 5 bases and J by 5 bases, with 9 bases left in between. The CDR3 protein is CASSDPPETQYF. The CDR3 DNA is TGCGCCAGCAGCGACCCCCCTGAGACCCAGTACTTC.

This rearrangement joins TRBV4-1 to TRBJ2-7; tentative D call: TRBD1 (6 bases). Germline values: CDR1 MGHRA, CDR2 YSYEKL. The CDR3 extends over 13 amino acids. Trimming took 0 bases from V and 5 from J, leaving 8 bases between them. The CDR3 reads CASSQEGQNEQYF. The CDR3 DNA reads as TGCGCCAGCAGCCAAGAAGGACAGAACGAGCAGTACTTC.

The chain links TRBV6-5 to TRBJ2-1; TRBD1 might be the D (5 bases). Germline V gives CDR1 MNHEY, CDR2 SVGAGI. The CDR3 has 14 amino acids. The V end lost 10 bases, the J end lost 4 bases, and 17 bases lay between the germline ends. The CDR3 sequence is CATAEMTVYNEQFF. The CDR3 DNA is TGTGCCACAGCAGAGATGACAGTTTACAATGAGCAGTTCTTC.

Concerning this clone itself: Different DNA sequences within this sample yield the same CDR3. This sequence joins TRBV18 and TRBJ1-5; D may be TRBD1 (5 bases). Germline assignment: CDR1 KGHSH and CDR2 LQKENI. V dropped 0 bases and J dropped 2 bases, with 5 bases sitting between them. The CDR3 has 14 amino acids. Here the CDR3 reads CASSPPGGNQPQHF. CDR3 bases: TGTGCCAGCTCACCACCGGGGGGCAATCAGCCCCAGCATTTT.

The genes are TRBV2 and TRBJ2-4, with D tentatively TRBD2 (6 bases). This CDR3 is 16 amino acids long. V was pared by 2 bases and J by 4 bases, with 15 bases between. The germline V gene has CDR1 SNHLY and CDR2 FYNNEI. CDR3 DNA: TGTGCCAGCAGTGAATTGGTTAGGAGGGCTAAAAACATTCAGTACTTC. Translating it yields CASSELVRRAKNIQYF.

This clone is a singleton in its sample. J is TRBJ2-7 and V is TRBV2, with D tentatively TRBD1 (5 bases). This CDR3 is 12 amino acids long. The germline V gene has CDR1 SNHLY and CDR2 FYNNEI. Trimming removed 7 bases from V and 4 bases from J, with 11 bases in between. The CDR3, as DNA: TGTGCCAGCAAGGGCAGGGCGTACGAGCAGTACTTC. This translates into CASKGRAYEQYF.

This chain connects TRBV7-6 to TRBJ2-1; no reliable D call. V was trimmed by 5 bases and J by 6 bases, leaving 5 bases between them. The CDR3 spans 11 residues. CDR1 and CDR2 (germline): SGHVS, FNYEAQ. The CDR3 region has the DNA TGTGCCAGCAGCCCCTCCAATGAGCAGTTCTTC. Encoded protein: CASSPSNEQFF.

The chain joins TRBV5-1 to TRBJ2-7; D is perhaps TRBD1 or TRBD2 (5 bases each). Germline V CDR1 and CDR2: SGHRS, YFSETQ. V lost 1 base and J lost 7, with 12 bases in between. CDR3 size: 13 residues. CDR3 nucleotide sequence: TGCGCCAGCAGCTTGAGTGGGACGAAGGAGCAGTACTTC. The encoded protein is CASSLSGTKEQYF.

The chain links TRBV7-9 to TRBJ1-2, with D unclear. V was clipped by 1 base and J by 6 bases, with 18 bases between them. The CDR3 has 16 residues. Germline V CDR1 and CDR2: SEHNR, FQNEAQ (reference sequence). The CDR3 protein is CASSLDSWANRHGYTF. As DNA, the CDR3 is TGTGCCAGCAGCTTAGACTCTTGGGCCAACCGGCATGGCTACACCTTC.

V usage is TRBV6-5 and J usage is TRBJ2-1; TRBD1 matches at 7 bases. Germline CDR1 reads MNHEY; CDR2 reads SVGAGI. The CDR3 extends over 15 amino acids. V trimming: 7 bases; J trimming: 0 bases; junction bases outside the gene matches: 6. The CDR3 DNA is TGTGCCAGCACCCCAGGGGGAAGCTCCTACAATGAGCAGTTCTTC. Amino acid sequence: CASTPGGSSYNEQFF.

The chain carries TRBV6-1 and TRBJ1-2; the D gene is possibly TRBD1 (5 bases). The CDR3 loop spans 15 amino acids. Trimming removed 0 bases from V and 10 bases from J, with 18 bases in between. Germline loops: CDR1 MNHNS, CDR2 SASEGT. The CDR3 region is CASSEALGRAPNYTF. The CDR3 nucleotides are TGTGCCAGCAGTGAAGCGCTTGGCAGGGCCCCGAACTACACCTTC.

With regard to this clone: Other DNA sequences in this sample translate to the same CDR3. Here the CDR3 reads CASSQGGRPYEQYF. The CDR3 nucleotides are TGCGCCAGCAGCCAAGGCGGGAGGCCCTACGAGCAGTACTTC. The rearrangement uses TRBV4-1 and TRBJ2-7; 8 positions agree with TRBD2. The germline V gene encodes CDR1 MGHRA and CDR2 YSYEKL. Losses at the gene ends were 1 base for V and 2 bases for J; bases not matched to a gene: 1. The CDR3 spans 14 residues.

For this clone: This CDR3 is also generated by other DNA sequences in the sample. The V gene is TRBV6-5, the J gene TRBJ2-3; TRBD2 matches 10 bases. CDR1 and CDR2 from the germline V gene are MNHEY and SVGAGI. V lost 0 bases and J lost 3; bases outside the gene matches: 0. This CDR3 is built from 15 residues. CDR3 nucleotides: TGTGCCAGCAGTTACTCGACTAGCGGGACAGATACGCAGTATTTT. Its translation: CASSYSTSGTDTQYF.